Included here is one T cell receptor beta chain sequence, with context. No antigen is known for it. Nominally healthy donors provided the samples, though records likely missed some immune exposures. The data were taken from a study of cytomegalovirus exposure and HLA in healthy donors. Study results and caveats: Sequencing depth roughly uniform across donors was assumed in presence/absence analyses.

CDR1 and CDR2 from the germline V gene are SGHTA and FQGTGA. The CDR3 has 13 amino acids. The V and J ends lost 5 bases and 5 bases respectively, with 12 bases between them. PCR primers comprised 60 Vbeta and 13 Jbeta primers. TCRdb keeps only in-frame clones here, not all; method: immunoSEQ multiplex PCR. The profile shows around 250,000 clones, 75% to 85% of them singletons. Sequenced sample: PBMCs. The source is a woman in her sixties in good health and CMV-seropositive. V and J are TRBV7-3 and TRBJ1-1; a possible D gene is TRBD1 (6 bases). DNA of the CDR3: TGTGCCAGCAGCCAACAGGGAGGGACTGAAGCTTTCTTT. It encodes CASSQQGGTEAFF.